Following are 29 T cell receptor beta chains from one sample sequenced in a study of technical replicates of blood from a handful of donors (dated by TCRdb to the late 2010s). Receptor libraries were prepared by the immunoSEQ multiplex PCR assay. TCRdb holds this immuneACCESS table with in-frame rearrangements only. Some clones are missing; in checked studies, unresolved V genes explain under half, and the rest has no known cause. Here the sample has roughly 81,000 clones; 80% to 90% occur a single time. 4.5% to 6% of the sample is in the top ten clones. The sample comprised PBMCs. These receptors were collected from a human donor in good health. Some clones in this sample may be carry-over from other donors' samples.

The chain is built from TRBV7-6 and TRBJ1-1; D may be TRBD1 (5 bases). The ends were cut back, 2 bases at V and 1 base at J, with 8 bases in the middle. Germline V CDR1 and CDR2: SGHVS, FNYEAQ. This CDR3 region has 14 residues. Written as DNA, the CDR3 is TGTGCCAGCAGCTTATCGGGGGGGAACACTGAAGCTTTCTTT. It translates to CASSLSGGNTEAFF.

The chain has TRBV9 and TRBJ2-3, with D maybe TRBD2 (6 bases). Trimming left V 2 bases short and J 3 bases short, with 16 bases between. The CDR3 is made up of 16 amino acids. CDR1 is SGDLS, CDR2 YYNGEE, per germline. The CDR3 sequence: CASSVGGLPGTDTQYF. The CDR3 DNA follows: TGTGCCAGCAGCGTGGGGGGTCTGCCAGGAACAGATACGCAGTATTTT.

The V and J genes are TRBV2 and TRBJ1-2; D remains ambiguous. V was pared by 8 bases and J by 2 bases, with 18 bases between. This CDR3 region has 15 residues. The germline CDR1 and CDR2 sequences are SNHLY and FYNNEI. The CDR3 nucleotides are TGTGCCAGCCTTGGGCCCAGCTCTCGGAACTATGGCTACACCTTC. It codes for CASLGPSSRNYGYTF.

The chain recombines TRBV6-5 with TRBJ2-7; D is possibly TRBD1 (6 bases). Trimming removed 6 bases at V and 3 bases at J, with 12 bases between. Germline V gene sequence: CDR1 MNHEY, CDR2 SVGAGI. There are 13 residues in the CDR3. The DNA of the CDR3 is TGTGCCAGCAGGGGACCGGACAGCTACGAGCAGTACTTC. Its protein product is CASRGPDSYEQYF.

This clone was observed a handful of times. The J gene is TRBJ2-3, the V gene TRBV9; 11 bases fit TRBD2. This CDR3 comprises 15 residues. In germline, CDR1 is SGDLS, CDR2 YYNGEE. The J segment lost 4 bases and the V segment lost 4 bases, leaving 5 bases of the junction unmatched. The CDR3 is CASSTSGSSADTQYF. The CDR3 DNA reads as TGTGCCAGCAGCACTAGCGGGAGTTCCGCAGATACGCAGTATTTT.

The rearrangement links TRBV18 to TRBJ2-3; TRBD2 agrees at 7 bases. Germline V lookup: CDR1 KGHSH, CDR2 LQKENI. This CDR3 is built from 17 residues. J gave up 4 bases and V 6 bases, and 16 bases lay outside the gene matches. CDR3 bases: TGTGCCAGCTCTCAATCACTGGCGGGGGTGAGTGCAGATACGCAGTATTTT. Residues: CASSQSLAGVSADTQYF.

This clone was observed once. The chain uses TRBV4-3 and TRBJ2-7; TRBD1 aligns across 7 bases. Trimming took 0 bases from V and 3 from J; bases not matched to a gene: 8. This CDR3 region has 16 residues. CDR1 is LGHNA and CDR2 is YSLEER in the germline V gene. The CDR3 DNA reads TGCGCCAGCAGCCAAGATGGACCAGGGGGTGACTACGAGCAGTACTTC. It codes for CASSQDGPGGDYEQYF.

This chain joins TRBV6-4 and TRBJ1-3; D call uncertain. The CDR3 runs 16 residues. V was pared by 4 bases and J by 3 bases, with 16 bases between. The germline V gene has CDR1 MRHNA and CDR2 SNTAGT. The CDR3 DNA reads TGTGCCAGCAGTGCGAACCGGGTCTGCTTTGGAAACACCATATATTTT. The encoded protein is CASSANRVCFGNTIYF.

In DNA form, the CDR3 reads TGCGCCAGCAGACACTCACAGGGTTATAATGAAAAACTGTTTTTT. It encodes CASRHSQGYNEKLFF. J is TRBJ1-4 and V is TRBV5-1, with D possibly matching TRBD1 (6 bases). CDR1 is SGHRS, CDR2 YFSETQ, per germline. The CDR3 consists of 15 residues. The germline V and J ends were trimmed by 5 bases and 4 bases, with 15 bases remaining between them.

The chain links TRBV5-1 to TRBJ2-7; TRBD1 might be the D (5 bases). V lost 0 bases, J lost 6 bases, and 13 bases lay in between. The CDR3 totals 14 residues. Germline V CDR1 and CDR2: SGHRS, YFSETQ. This CDR3 reads CASSLADVRAEQYF. The CDR3 bases are TGCGCCAGCAGCTTGGCCGACGTCAGGGCCGAGCAGTACTTC.

The rearrangement links TRBV4-2 to TRBJ2-7, with 10 bases fitting TRBD1. The CDR3 spans 16 residues. Trimming took 3 bases from V and 5 from J; bases not matched to a gene: 10. Germline CDR1 LGHNA, CDR2 YNFKEQ. Here the CDR3 DNA reads TGTGCCAGCAGCCAGGTCACCGGGGACAGGGGCAACGAGCAGTACTTC. The encoded protein is CASSQVTGDRGNEQYF.

This chain joins TRBV11-2 and TRBJ1-6, with D possibly being TRBD1 (5 bases). The V and J ends lost 5 bases and 7 bases respectively, with 18 bases between them. The length of the CDR3 is 16 residues. Germline CDR1 SGHAT, CDR2 FQNNGV. The chain's CDR3 is CASSRPRGAGNSPLHF. CDR3 sequence (DNA): TGTGCCAGCAGCCGACCGCGCGGGGCAGGAAATTCACCCCTCCACTTT.

The chain combines TRBV5-4 with TRBJ2-1; 8 bases match TRBD2. This CDR3 is built from 15 residues. Germline-derived CDR1 and CDR2 are SGHNT and YYREEE (reference sequence). J was trimmed by 1 base and V by 3 bases; bases with no gene match: 3. CDR3 sequence reads: CASSSGLVSYNEQFF. The CDR3 DNA reads TGTGCCAGCAGCTCGGGACTAGTTTCCTACAATGAGCAGTTCTTC.

This chain connects TRBV10-3 to TRBJ2-1; TRBD2 matches at 13 bases. This CDR3 contains 17 residues. Germline CDR1 is ENHRY and CDR2 is SYGVKD. The junction had 7 bases not matched to a gene; V was cut back by 8 bases and J by 0 bases. The CDR3 coding sequence is TGTGCCATCGGTCTACTAGCGGGGGGGAGCTCCTACAATGAGCAGTTCTTC. Amino acids: CAIGLLAGGSSYNEQFF.

The rearrangement links TRBV18 to TRBJ1-5, with D uncertain. The CDR3 is 16 residues long. V was pared by 5 bases and J by 2 bases, with 16 bases between. Germline V gives CDR1 KGHSH, CDR2 LQKENI. This CDR3 is CASSVDGGWGNQPQHF. The CDR3 DNA follows: TGTGCCAGCTCAGTAGATGGCGGTTGGGGCAATCAGCCCCAGCATTTT. The full variable domain, in which reference TRBV18 and TRBJ1-5 provide the parts outside the CDR3, is NAGVMQNPRHLVRRRGQEARLRCSPMKGHSHVYWYRQLPEEGLKFMVYLQKENIIDESGMPKERFSAEFPKEGPSILRIQQVVRGDSAAYFCASSVDGGWGNQPQHFGDGTRLSIL.

This clone came up a few times. This chain joins TRBV4-2 and TRBJ1-6; D is unclear. CDR1 and CDR2 from the germline V gene are LGHNA and YNFKEQ. The CDR3 loop spans 15 amino acids. Deletions cut 2 bases from V and 4 bases from J, with 9 bases between. CDR3 loop: CASSQFQRYNSPLHF. The CDR3 nucleotides read TGTGCCAGCAGCCAATTCCAGAGGTATAATTCACCCCTCCACTTT.

J is TRBJ1-6 and V is TRBV5-8, with D perhaps TRBD1 (5 bases). Trimming pared 5 bases from V and 12 bases from J, leaving 9 bases between. Germline V gene data show CDR1 as SGHTS and CDR2 as YDEGEE. The CDR3 is made up of 11 amino acids. CDR3 nucleotide sequence: TGTGCCAGCAGGACAGCGGGACCCCTCCACTTT. This sequence encodes CASRTAGPLHF.

This chain connects TRBV7-2 to TRBJ1-2; D possibly corresponds to TRBD1 (6 bases). This CDR3 has 14 amino acids. V was clipped by 4 bases and J by 14 bases, with 23 bases between them. Per the germline V gene, CDR1 is SGHTA and CDR2 is FQGNSA. CDR3 loop: CASSSPGEGKSKTF. Here the CDR3 DNA reads TGTGCCAGCAGCTCCCCAGGGGAGGGTAAATCGAAGACCTTC. Together with reference TRBV7-2 and TRBJ1-2, the CDR3 gives the full variable domain: GAGVSQSPSNKVTEKGKDVELRCDPISGHTALYWYRQSLGQGLEFLIYFQGNSAPDKSGLPSDRFSAERTGGSVSTLTIQRTQQEDSAVYLCASSSPGEGKSKTFGSGTRLTVV.

The V gene is TRBV7-7, the J gene TRBJ2-7, with a weak D call TRBD1 (5 bases). Germline-derived CDR1 and CDR2 are SSHAT and FNYEAQ (reference sequence). V was trimmed by 5 bases and J by 4 bases, leaving 15 bases between them. CDR3 length: 14 amino acids. The CDR3 region is CASSPGGRVYEQYF. For the CDR3, the DNA is TGTGCCAGCAGCCCCGGCGGCAGGGTGTACGAGCAGTACTTC.

This clone was counted a single time. This chain links TRBV5-1 with TRBJ2-7; TRBD2 matches at 14 bases. The CDR3 totals 17 residues. Germline CDR1 reads SGHRS; CDR2 reads YFSETQ. V shed 3 bases, J shed 7 bases, and the junction held 12 bases outside the gene matches. CDR3 sequence reads: CASSSNGLAGGQGEQYF. The DNA for the CDR3 is TGCGCCAGCAGCTCGAACGGACTAGCGGGGGGCCAGGGGGAGCAGTACTTC.

The gene calls are TRBV30 and TRBJ2-7, with 7 nucleotides matching TRBD2. V shed 5 bases, J shed 5 bases, and the junction held 3 bases outside the gene matches. The length of the CDR3 is 11 residues. The germline CDR1 and CDR2 sequences are GTSNPN and SVGIG (reference sequence). The CDR3 DNA reads as TGTGCCTGGGGGGGGGAGGACGAGCAGTACTTC. Translating it yields CAWGGEDEQYF. The full variable domain, rest sourced from reference TRBV30 and TRBJ2-7, is SQTIHQWPATLVQPVGSPLSLECTVEGTSNPNLYWYRQAAGRGLQLLFYSVGIGQISSEVPQNLSASRPQDRQFILSSKKLLLSDSGFYLCAWGGEDEQYFGPGTRLTVT.

The chain employs TRBV9 and TRBJ1-1; possibly TRBD1 for D (5 bases). CDR1 is SGDLS, CDR2 YYNGEE, per germline. The CDR3 consists of 14 residues. V lost 4 bases, J lost 2 bases, and 12 bases lay in between. In DNA, the CDR3 is TGTGCCAGCAGCTTAACGGGGGGAAACACTGAAGCTTTCTTT. This translates into CASSLTGGNTEAFF.

Here the CDR3 DNA reads TGTGCCAGCAGCGACCGGGACAGGGCAAATTCACCCCTCCACTTT. Encoded protein: CASSDRDRANSPLHF. The chain employs TRBV5-5 and TRBJ1-6; 9 bases agree with TRBD1. The junction had 6 bases not matched to a gene; V was cut back by 4 bases and J by 7 bases. The germline V gene encodes CDR1 SGHKS and CDR2 YYEKEE (reference sequence). The CDR3 is 15 amino acids.

V is TRBV7-2 and J is TRBJ2-5; 9 bases are shared with TRBD1. Trimming took 4 bases from V and 5 from J; bases not matched to a gene: 5. The CDR3 spans 14 residues. The V gene's germline CDR1 is SGHTA and CDR2 FQGNSA. CDR3 sequence: CASSSDRGGETQYF. The CDR3 region has the DNA TGTGCCAGCAGCTCGGACAGGGGCGGGGAGACCCAGTACTTC.

The CDR3 DNA follows: TGTGCCAGCAGTAGACTAGCGGGGGAGGAGCAGTACTTC. Encoded protein: CASSRLAGEEQYF. The chain uses TRBV6-1 and TRBJ2-7, with 12 bases that match TRBD2. CDR1 and CDR2 (germline): MNHNS, SASEGT. This CDR3 spans 13 amino acids. V dropped 5 bases and J dropped 7; count of bases not matched to a gene: 3.

The genes are TRBV5-4 and TRBJ1-1; no definite D call. Germline loops: CDR1 SGHNT, CDR2 YYREEE (reference sequence). CDR3 size: 13 residues. The V gene lost 1 base and the J gene lost 1 base, with 5 bases spanning the gap. In DNA, the CDR3 is TGTGCCAGCAGCTTGAGTAGGAACACTGAAGCTTTCTTT. Translation: CASSLSRNTEAFF.

The chain has TRBV7-2 and TRBJ2-5, with D possibly TRBD2 on 6 matching bases. The germline V and J ends were trimmed by 1 base and 5 bases, with 14 bases remaining between them. From germline, CDR1 is SGHTA and CDR2 FQGNSA. The CDR3 is 15 amino acids. CDR3 bases: TGTGCCAGCAGCTTAGGACGGACAACTAGCGAGACCCAGTACTTC. It yields the protein CASSLGRTTSETQYF.

This clone was observed a single time. J is TRBJ2-3 and V is TRBV16, with D unresolved. The CDR3 runs to 13 residues. CDR1 is KGHSY, CDR2 FQNENV, per germline. Trimming left V 0 bases short and J 4 bases short, with 5 bases between. CDR3 residues: CASSQSTADTQYF. Here the CDR3 DNA reads TGTGCCAGCAGCCAATCAACGGCAGATACGCAGTATTTT. Looking up the rest from reference TRBV16 and TRBJ2-3 gives the full variable domain: GEEVAQTPKHLVRGEGQKAKLYCAPIKGHSYVFWYQQVLKNEFKFLISFQNENVFDETGMPKERFSAKCLPNSPCSLEIQATKLEDSAVYFCASSQSTADTQYFGPGTRLTVL.

In this sample, this clone turned up a few times. The chain is built from TRBV4-3 and TRBJ2-7; TRBD2 might be the D (6 bases). Trimming shortened V by 0 bases and J by 5 bases, and 17 bases separated the two germline ends. Germline V lookup: CDR1 LGHNA, CDR2 YSLEER. The CDR3 covers 16 residues. The CDR3 DNA sequence: TGCGCCAGCAGCCAAGATAGGGCTGGGGGAGGCAACGAGCAGTACTTC. Protein product: CASSQDRAGGGNEQYF.